The T cell receptor (beta chain) described here comes from a study of beta chain features in type 1 diabetes (dated by TCRdb to the late 2010s). Study-wide context: No differences in mean age, gender distribution, total cell number or subset yield were found between patients and healthy donors. A total of 107,917,701 sorted cells were examined across all samples, and the number of cells per subset was strongly correlated with RNA yield. The study compared the TCRB repertoires of sorted circulating CD4+ T cell subsets in recently diagnosed type 1 diabetes patients with those in matched healthy donors. Naive and central memory subsets were obtained from all 30 or so donors, but regulatory and stem cell-like memory subsets were isolated from only 8 patients and about 8 healthy donors.

A single peripheral blood draw of 95 to 150 mL on average was collected from each donor into heparinised tubes. Using a panel that included CD45RO, CCR7, CD25, CD127, CD95 and CD27, naive, central memory, regulatory and stem cell-like memory CD4+ T cells were sorted on a BD FACSAria II. Every sorted population had a purity above 98%. Right away, PBMCs were isolated by Lymphoprep density gradient centrifugation and were stained directly, with no culture step. To minimize batch effects, samples were stained and sorted in pairs, one healthy donor with one patient per experiment. The entire amount of isolated RNA was reverse transcribed using the High Capacity cDNA Reverse Transcription Kit, so the sequenced TCRB transcripts were expressed ones. Deep immunoSEQ sequencing was applied to naive, central memory and regulatory T cell samples, giving an average of roughly 3.6 million total reads per sample. Sorted cells were lysed in RLT buffer and RNA was extracted with DNase-treated RNeasy Micro or Mini kits, depending on cell number. To prevent cross-contamination, each cell subset was processed individually, whereas patient and healthy donor samples were processed jointly. The immunoSEQ multiplex PCR was used to amplify TCRB sequences from cDNA, yielding 87-bp fragments that span the CDR3 region. Sequencing of the amplicons was done on the Illumina HiSeq platform. The original methods were these. PCR bias was computationally corrected using synthetic template baselines, reads within Hamming distance 2 were collapsed, and singletons that could not be merged were discarded. Reads were aligned to IMGT to assign V, D and J genes, CDR3 length, and insertions or deletions at six rearrangement sites. Within each subset, clonotype counts were normalized to the number of sorted cells before true diversity and Gini coefficients were calculated with the tcR R package. The overlap coefficient, calculated on TCRB nucleotide sequences, was used to quantify repertoire sharing. Out-of-frame TCRB sequences from naive cells were analyzed to stand in for the pre-selection repertoire. TCRdb holds this immuneACCESS table with in-frame rearrangements only. Some clones are missing; in checked studies, unresolved V genes explain under half, and the rest has no known cause. The DNA was the basis for D and trimming; V, J and clone size are from that table. A total of around 260,000 clones appear in this sample, 20% to 25% of them only once. About 0.011% of the sample rests with the top ten.

Summary of the overall study and its limitations: PCR may preferentially amplify shorter templates, but because patient and control samples were amplified and corrected together, any resulting skew would affect both groups equally. A moderate but significant shortening of TCRB CDR3 length was observed in type 1 diabetes patients in all four CD4+ subsets. At VDJ recombination sites, type 1 diabetes patients had fewer insertions and more deleted nucleotides, which implies abnormalities in thymic rearrangement. Because the HLA sub-analyses included only small numbers of individuals, any influence of HLA type on TCRB rearrangement was left unresolved. Naive, central memory and regulatory TCRB repertoires appeared more similar among patients than among healthy donors. Because cDNA rather than genomic DNA was sequenced, highly expressing activated cells could have been over-represented, although no difference in activation and CD3 levels was found between groups.

Trimming accounts for 4 bases at V and 0 bases at J, while the number of junction bases matched to no gene is 3. The CDR3 runs 15 residues from the cysteine to the phenylalanine. Left in the record is the CDR3 DNA by itself, 45 bases read in frame from the first base. CDR1 and CDR2, looked up from the germline V gene (reference sequence), are SGHAT and FQDESV. Points on this clone: The target of this receptor is not known. It has no much larger one-base neighbor in the sample; base qualities were not kept.

Here the chain combines TRBV11-1 and TRBJ2-1; the junction holds 7 bases that match TRBD1. This sequence originates from a woman in her 30s with type 1 diabetes. Sequences were obtained from naive CD4+ T cells from blood. The cell subset or site label here, explained by the study, means: true naive CD4+ T cells. CDR3 region: CASSSGGSSYNEQFF. Read as DNA, the sequence is TGTGCCAGCAGCTCAGGGGGTAGCTCCTACAATGAGCAGTTCTTC.